These 8 T cell receptor beta chains share one sample of origin, sequenced in a study. MiXCR, run by TCRdb on the 5' RACE reads, gives a single entry per CDR3 protein. The sample has tens of thousands of distinct CDR3 sequences; just under 30% are singletons. The specimen sequenced was memory CD4+ T cells sorted from a lymph node. Described subset: memory CD4+ T cells, CD4+CD45RO+CD25-. The receptors here all came from a female donor with breast cancer.

This clonotype turned up a few times. The chain recombines TRBV7-3 with TRBJ2-3; D is possibly TRBD1 or TRBD2 (5 bases each). V lost 3 bases, J lost 4 bases, and 8 bases lay in between. The CDR3 is made up of 13 amino acids. CDR1 and CDR2 from the germline V gene are SGHTA and FQGTGA. The CDR3 protein is CASSFRDADTQYF. CDR3 sequence (DNA): TGTGCCAGCAGCTTCCGGGACGCAGATACGCAGTATTTT.

This sequence joins TRBV6-5 and TRBJ2-7, with D maybe TRBD1 (6 bases). Germline V gene data show CDR1 as MNHEY and CDR2 as SVGAGI. Trimming left V 4 bases short and J 0 bases short, with 13 bases between. The CDR3 consists of 15 residues. The CDR3 DNA follows: TGTGCCAGCAGTTCCCTAGGGACAAACTCCTACGAGCAGTACTTC. This translates into CASSSLGTNSYEQYF.

For this clonotype: This may stem from a read error, because a much larger clone lies one nucleotide away. This CDR3 fails to terminate in the conserved phenylalanine or tryptophan, so it likely reflects a read error. This chain joins TRBV20-1 and TRBJ1-2, with 9 bases that match TRBD1. Germline CDR1 DFQATT, CDR2 SNEGSKA (reference sequence). CDR3 length equals 14 residues. V trimming: 1 base; J trimming: 4 bases; junction bases outside the gene matches: 4. DNA of the CDR3: TGCAGTGCTAGAGGGACAGGGGTCGCCTATGGCTACACCTCC. Encoded protein: CSARGTGVAYGYTS.

This clonotype has more than one count but fewer than ten. V gene TRBV7-6 combines with J gene TRBJ2-3; D perhaps matches TRBD2 (5 bases). Germline V gene lookup returns CDR1 SGHVS and CDR2 FNYEAQ. The CDR3 sequence is 16 residues long. The V end was cut by 0 bases, the J end by 5 bases, with 15 bases between. The CDR3 sequence: CASSLAGNLRGDTQYF. The CDR3, as DNA: TGTGCCAGCAGCTTAGCAGGAAACCTACGGGGAGATACGCAGTATTTT.

This clonotype ranks as medium-sized. The chain recombines TRBV7-3 with TRBJ1-2; TRBD1 matches at 7 bases. The CDR3 has 18 amino acids. Germline V gene data show CDR1 as SGHTA and CDR2 as FQGTGA. V dropped 5 bases and J dropped 0; count of bases not matched to a gene: 15. As DNA, the CDR3 is TGTGCCAGCAGCGTTACCGGGACAGAACTATTAGCTAACTATGGCTACACCTTC. Its protein is CASSVTGTELLANYGYTF.

This clonotype was counted between two and nine times. The rearrangement links TRBV7-2 to TRBJ2-2; D may match TRBD1 or TRBD2 (5 bases each). Germline values: CDR1 SGHTA, CDR2 FQGNSA. The CDR3 length is 17 residues. V dropped 4 bases and J dropped 4 bases, with 19 bases sitting between them. The CDR3 reads CASSSGPILSGTGELFF. The DNA for the CDR3 is TGTGCCAGCAGCTCGGGGCCCATTCTTTCCGGCACCGGGGAGCTGTTTTTT.

Regarding this clonotype: With a much larger clone just one base away, this may be a read error. The chain has TRBV7-6 and TRBJ2-1; 10 bases line up with TRBD2. Germline V CDR1 and CDR2: SGHVS, FNYEAQ. CDR3 length: 17 residues. Written as DNA, the CDR3 is TGTGCCTGCAGCTTGGAGAGCGGGAGGGCTGTGGGGAATGAGCAGTTCTTC. The encoded protein is CACSLESGRAVGNEQFF.

This chain links TRBV3-1 with TRBJ1-6; 7 nucleotides line up with TRBD1. The CDR3 runs 14 residues. Germline CDR1 LGHDT, CDR2 YNNKEL (reference sequence). Trimming cost V 3 bases and J 7 bases; bases outside gene matches: 3. As DNA, the CDR3 is TGTGCCAGCAGCCACACAGGGGTCAATTCACCCCTCCACTTT. As protein: CASSHTGVNSPLHF.